The 5 T cell receptor beta chains below come from one sample, sequenced in a study of CXCR3 chemokines and chemotherapy response in bladder cancer (dated by TCRdb to the early 2020s). The library relied on PCR. The sequencer was an Illumina HiSeq 2500. The raw public reads went through TCRdb reprocessing: fastp at Q25, MiXCR clone calling, in-frame beta chains kept. Records with the same CDR3 protein are collapsed into one entry carrying the most frequent genes and DNA. This sample lists over 10,000 distinct CDR3 sequences; around 12% were detected once. The ten largest clones capture 26% of the sample. The sample was acquired from a patient whose treatment included neoadjuvant chemotherapy. These receptors originate from a human donor with bladder cancer that did not respond to neoadjuvant chemotherapy.

This clonotype was recorded many times. The rearrangement joins TRBV6-5 to TRBJ1-4; TRBD1 agrees at 10 bases. J lost 3 bases, V lost 4 bases, and 14 bases had no gene match. From germline, CDR1 is MNHEY and CDR2 SVGAGI. There are 19 residues in the CDR3. The CDR3 DNA sequence: TGTGCCAGCAGTTCCTTCGCGGGACAGGGGATTTCTGCTAATGAAAAACTGTTTTTT. Translation: CASSSFAGQGISANEKLFF.

This clonotype was picked up many times. The J gene is TRBJ2-7, the V gene TRBV10-3; perhaps TRBD1 as D (6 bases). The CDR3 contains 14 residues. CDR1 and CDR2 from the germline V gene are ENHRY and SYGVKD. V lost 0 bases and J lost 5, with 11 bases in between. The CDR3 coding sequence is TGTGCCATCAGTGAGTCGAAGACAGGAAACGAGCAGTACTTC. It specifies CAISESKTGNEQYF.

This clonotype was recorded at least ten times. This rearrangement joins TRBV24-1 to TRBJ2-3; possible D gene TRBD1, 6 bases. Germline V gene lookup returns CDR1 KGHDR and CDR2 SFDVKD. This CDR3 region has 15 residues. Trimming left V 4 bases short and J 0 bases short, with 10 bases between. CDR3 residues: CATSDAQGSTDTQYF. The CDR3 nucleotides read TGTGCCACCAGTGACGCTCAGGGGAGCACAGATACGCAGTATTTT.

The V gene is TRBV6-5, the J gene TRBJ1-4; 9 bases map to TRBD1. The germline gives CDR1 MNHEY, CDR2 SVGAGI. The CDR3 extends over 13 amino acids. J lost 7 bases, V lost 5 bases, and 2 bases had no gene match. As DNA, the CDR3 is TGTGCCAGCAGTCAGGGACAGGGTGAAAAACTGTTTTTT. It translates to CASSQGQGEKLFF.

This clonotype was detected many times. The chain recombines TRBV19 with TRBJ1-2; TRBD1 matches at 7 bases. This CDR3 has 14 amino acids. Germline values: CDR1 LNHDA, CDR2 SQIVND (reference sequence). V lost 6 bases to trimming and J lost 3 bases; unmatched junction nucleotides: 7. The CDR3 DNA reads TGTGCCAGTAGGAGACAGGGAAGGGACTATGGCTACACCTTC. It is translated as CASRRQGRDYGYTF.